This TCR beta chain emerged from a study of cytomegalovirus exposure and HLA in healthy donors. Produced via immunoSEQ multiplex PCR; TCRdb's table is partial and in-frame only. The sample has some 240,000 clones; roughly 86% are singletons. This CDR3 spans 17 amino acids. With V trimmed by 1 base and J by 2 bases, 11 bases remained unmatched. Per germline, CDR1 GTSNPN and CDR2 SVGIG (reference sequence). The sequenced material came from PBMCs. The rearrangement uses TRBV30 and TRBJ1-1; the match to TRBD1 covers 9 bases. The source of this sequence is a woman in her thirties in good health and CMV-seropositive. In nucleotides, the CDR3 is TGTGCCTGGAGTGCGGACAGGGGATCATTCTCAAACACTGAAGCTTTCTTT. Translated: CAWSADRGSFSNTEAFF. Variable domain in full (rest from reference TRBV30 and TRBJ1-1): SQTIHQWPATLVQPVGSPLSLECTVEGTSNPNLYWYRQAAGRGLQLLFYSVGIGQISSEVPQNLSASRPQDRQFILSSKKLLLSDSGFYLCAWSADRGSFSNTEAFFGQGTRLTVV.